This TCR beta chain was identified in a study of T-cell reconstitution after alpha-beta-depleted transplantation in children. A word on this clonotype: A much more abundant neighbour one base away suggests this may be a read error. No conserved phenylalanine or tryptophan is present at the end of the CDR3, so a read error is the likely explanation. No DNA is shown, since the ends of the CDR3 on it are uncertain; the CDR3 is the one TCRdb lists.

CDR1 and CDR2 from the germline V gene are SGHRS and YFSETQ. A total of 12 residues make up the CDR3, ends included. Preparation of the TCRbeta library was carried out with unique molecular identifiers. TCRdb independently ran MiXCR on the PCR reads; one entry per CDR3 protein. In the table there are under 750,000 distinct CDR3 sequences, more than 20% of which are singletons. The chain uses TRBV5-1 and TRBJ2-7; TRBD2, the table's D call, was not compared with the DNA. This sample comprised PBMCs, mostly from graft donor cells, obtained 360 days after TCRalphabeta/CD19-depleted stem cell transplant. The TCR originated in a boy younger than two who had a stem cell transplant for acute myeloid leukemia, so the T cells may come from the graft donor. CDR3 region: CASSLTGTSRYC.